This TCR beta chain was sequenced in a study of graft-versus-host responses after intestinal transplantation. Study-wide context: Every recipient had anti-thymocyte globulin induction and approximately 3 years of tacrolimus plus steroids.

Study-wide results and limits: Declining HvG levels early post-transplant were linked to peak circulating GvH clone levels.

Clones were sequenced by immunoSEQ multiplex PCR, and TCRdb holds only the in-frame ones, with some missing. The table includes more than 90,000 clones, around 90% detected once. Remarks on this clone: The antigen is unknown.

J lost 7 bases, V lost 4 bases, and 1 base had no gene match. The germline gives CDR1 SGHAT, CDR2 FQNNGV. The CDR3 runs 15 residues. The origin of this receptor is a human donor who was the organ donor for an intestinal transplant. Sequences were derived from unstimulated CD4+ T cells sorted from spleen or lymph node cells, sampled before transplant. This chain uses TRBV11-2 with TRBJ2-1, with 16 bases matching TRBD2. Here the CDR3 DNA reads TGTGCCAGCAGCTCGGGACTAGCGGGAGGGAATGAGCAGTTCTTC. Translated, it gives CASSSGLAGGNEQFF.